These 21 T cell receptor beta chains share one sample of origin, sequenced in a study of CD8 T cells in Susac syndrome. RNA, at roughly 0.45 to 1 ug, was reverse transcribed with random hexamers. TCRdb independently ran MiXCR on the immunoSEQ multiplex PCR reads; one entry per CDR3 protein. The table records 160,000 or so distinct CDR3 sequences, roughly 95% of them present only once. Sequences were obtained from CD8+ T cells from PBMCs. These receptors all stem from a human donor with multiple sclerosis.

This chain uses TRBV15 with TRBJ1-2; perhaps TRBD1 as D (6 bases). With 1 base removed from V and 4 bases from J, the gap between germline ends came to 13 bases. The germline V gene has CDR1 LNHNV and CDR2 YYDKDF (reference sequence). The CDR3 loop spans 15 amino acids. The CDR3 DNA reads as TGTGCCACCAGCAGAGCTGTATTCAGGGGCTATGGCTACACCTTC. Translating gives CATSRAVFRGYGYTF.

The rearrangement uses TRBV30 and TRBJ2-5; the D gene is possibly TRBD2 (6 bases). CDR3 length: 14 residues. Per germline, CDR1 GTSNPN and CDR2 SVGIG (reference sequence). V was clipped by 3 bases and J by 5 bases, with 16 bases between them. The DNA of the CDR3 is TGTGCCTGGAGCCCCGGGGACTCGCCCGAGACCCAGTACTTC. It translates to CAWSPGDSPETQYF.

The V and J genes are TRBV29-1 and TRBJ1-3; D remains unclear. The CDR3 extends over 10 amino acids. With 1 base removed from V and 8 bases from J, the gap between germline ends came to 3 bases. Germline CDR1 is SQVTM and CDR2 is ANQGSEA. The CDR3 region has the DNA TGCAGCGTTGAAGGAGACACCATATATTTT. Its protein is CSVEGDTIYF.

This chain uses TRBV19 with TRBJ1-1; D gene unclear. Germline CDR1 LNHDA, CDR2 SQIVND (reference sequence). The CDR3 length is 11 residues. Trimming removed 4 bases from V and 1 base from J, with 1 base in between. The CDR3 reads CASSTNTEAFF. As DNA, the CDR3 is TGTGCCAGTAGTACGAACACTGAAGCTTTCTTT.

The V call is TRBV4-1, the J call TRBJ1-2, with D uncertain. This CDR3 region has 12 residues. Germline CDR1 MGHRA, CDR2 YSYEKL. Trimming removed 3 bases from V and 8 bases from J, with 10 bases in between. In DNA, the CDR3 is TGCGCCAGCAGCCACGACCTGCCGGGCTACACCTTC. Translating gives CASSHDLPGYTF.

The J gene is TRBJ1-2, the V gene TRBV4-1, with a weak D call TRBD1 (6 bases). From germline, CDR1 is MGHRA and CDR2 YSYEKL. This CDR3 comprises 17 residues. Trimming took off 0 bases at V and 4 bases at J, with 18 bases between the two ends. In DNA form, the CDR3 reads TGCGCCAGCAGCCAAGAGATGAGGGGGGAGAACTTCTATGGCTACACCTTC. Amino acids: CASSQEMRGENFYGYTF.

This chain joins TRBV6-1 and TRBJ2-5; no definite D call. CDR1 is MNHNS, CDR2 SASEGT, per germline. CDR3 length equals 18 residues. Deletions cut 7 bases from V and 1 base from J, with 25 bases between. In nucleotides, the CDR3 is TGTGCCAGCAACAAGATCCCCCTCTGGGCAGCCCCCCAAGAGACCCAGTACTTC. The encoded protein is CASNKIPLWAAPQETQYF.

The genes are TRBV29-1 and TRBJ2-7, with 11 nucleotides matching TRBD1. CDR1 and CDR2 from the germline V gene are SQVTM and ANQGSEA. There are 14 residues in the CDR3. The ends lost 4 bases at V and 3 bases at J; junction bases unmatched: 5. The CDR3 DNA reads as TGCAGCGTTGGGGACAGGGGGAACTTCTACGAGCAGTACTTC. Translation gives CSVGDRGNFYEQYF.

This chain's CDR3 is CASSAQGWEETQYF. As DNA, the CDR3 is TGTGCCAGCAGCGCTCAGGGTTGGGAAGAGACCCAGTACTTC. The chain combines TRBV9 with TRBJ2-5; D is possibly TRBD1 (5 bases). V lost 3 bases and J lost 3, with 12 bases in between. Germline values: CDR1 SGDLS, CDR2 YYNGEE. The CDR3 loop spans 14 amino acids.

The V and J genes are TRBV20-1 and TRBJ2-5; D is undetermined. The germline V gene has CDR1 DFQATT and CDR2 SNEGSKA (reference sequence). The CDR3 spans 13 residues. The V end lost 2 bases, the J end lost 0 bases, and 7 bases lay between the germline ends. The CDR3 DNA is TGCAGTGCTAGACCGGGTTACCAAGAGACCCAGTACTTC. Encoded protein: CSARPGYQETQYF.

The chain combines TRBV7-9 with TRBJ2-5, with D possibly matching TRBD2 (6 bases). The V gene lost 2 bases and the J gene lost 5 bases, with 12 bases spanning the gap. Germline CDR1 reads SEHNR; CDR2 reads FQNEAQ (reference sequence). The CDR3 totals 14 residues. Written as DNA, the CDR3 is TGTGCCAGCAGCTTACCCACGGGGAGGGAGACCCAGTACTTC. Its translation: CASSLPTGRETQYF.

The V call is TRBV20-1, the J call TRBJ1-2, with 10 nucleotides matching TRBD1. The V gene end was trimmed by 1 base and the J gene end by 5 bases; junction bases not matched to a gene: 7. CDR1 is DFQATT, CDR2 SNEGSKA, per germline (reference sequence). The CDR3 has 15 residues. CDR3 sequence reads: CSARGSGQGEYGYTF. The CDR3, as DNA: TGCAGTGCTAGAGGCTCTGGACAGGGGGAATATGGCTACACCTTC.

The chain recombines TRBV7-6 with TRBJ2-3, with 7 bases fitting TRBD2. The CDR3 has 15 residues. Looked up from germline, CDR1 is SGHVS and CDR2 is FNYEAQ. V was clipped by 6 bases and J by 2 bases; unmatched bases: 8. The CDR3 reads CASSTAGGSTDTQYF. CDR3 sequence (DNA): TGTGCCAGCAGTACCGCCGGGGGGTCCACAGATACGCAGTATTTT.

The chain is built from TRBV4-1 and TRBJ2-3; D assignment may be TRBD1 or TRBD2 (6 bases each). This CDR3 spans 19 amino acids. Germline V gene sequence: CDR1 MGHRA, CDR2 YSYEKL. V was pared by 1 base and J by 2 bases, with 22 bases between. As DNA, the CDR3 is TGCGCCAGCAGCCAAGTCTCCCTTTTGGGGGGCCAGGACACAGATACGCAGTATTTT. Amino acid sequence: CASSQVSLLGGQDTDTQYF.

As DNA, the CDR3 is TGTGCTAGTGCCGCGTACTCTAGCACAGATACGCAGTATTTT. Translation gives CASAAYSSTDTQYF. V usage is TRBV12-5 and J usage is TRBJ2-3; D not certain. The CDR3 covers 14 residues. CDR1 is LGHNT and CDR2 is FRNRAP in the germline V gene. The germline V and J ends were trimmed by 7 bases and 0 bases, with 11 bases remaining between them.

In its sample, this clonotype was seen once. The CDR3: CASSPPPDTQYF. The CDR3, as DNA: TGTGCCAGCAGCCCTCCCCCGGATACGCAGTATTTT. The V and J genes are TRBV7-9 and TRBJ2-3; unclear D gene. Trimming removed 5 bases from V and 6 bases from J, with 9 bases in between. The CDR3 is made up of 12 amino acids. Germline loops: CDR1 SEHNR, CDR2 FQNEAQ (reference sequence). Together with reference TRBV7-9 and TRBJ2-3, the CDR3 gives the full variable domain: DTGVSQNPRHKITKRGQNVTFRCDPISEHNRLYWYRQTLGQGPEFLTYFQNEAQLEKSRLLSDRFSAERPKGSFSTLEIQRTEQGDSAMYLCASSPPPDTQYFGPGTRLTVL.

The chain links TRBV19 to TRBJ1-1, with 8 bases lining up with TRBD1. V gave up 10 bases and J gave up 6 bases; unmatched junction bases: 10. This CDR3 is 13 amino acids long. Germline assignment: CDR1 LNHDA and CDR2 SQIVND (reference sequence). CDR3 DNA: TGTGCCACCATGGACAGGGACATATCTGAAGCTTTCTTT. Translating it yields CATMDRDISEAFF. The whole variable domain, filled in from reference TRBV19 and TRBJ1-1, reads DGGITQSPKYLFRKEGQNVTLSCEQNLNHDAMYWYRQDPGQGLRLIYYSQIVNDFQKGDIAEGYSVSREKKESFPLTVTSAQKNPTAFYLCATMDRDISEAFFGQGTRLTVV.

This clonotype is a singleton in its sample. This sequence joins TRBV29-1 and TRBJ2-2, with no clear D. This CDR3 comprises 13 residues. The V end lost 1 base, the J end lost 2 bases, and 5 bases lay between the germline ends. The germline CDR1 and CDR2 sequences are SQVTM and ANQGSEA. CDR3 sequence (DNA): TGCAGCGTTGAAGGCAGAAACACCGGGGAGCTGTTTTTT. Protein sequence: CSVEGRNTGELFF.

The V and J genes are TRBV27 and TRBJ2-3, with 10 bases fitting TRBD2. Germline CDR1 reads MNHEY; CDR2 reads SMNVEV (reference sequence). V lost 3 bases to trimming and J lost 2 bases; unmatched junction nucleotides: 5. The CDR3 has 16 residues. Here the CDR3 reads CASSFRLAGVTDTQYF. DNA for the CDR3: TGTGCCAGCAGTTTCAGGCTAGCGGGGGTCACAGATACGCAGTATTTT.

The chain employs TRBV13 and TRBJ1-6; TRBD1 agrees at 7 bases. CDR3 size: 14 residues. Unmatched junction bases numbered 4, after V lost 4 bases and J lost 7 bases. Germline V CDR1 and CDR2: PRHDT, FYEKMQ (reference sequence). The CDR3 nucleotides are TGTGCCAGCAGCTCCACAGGGGACAATTCACCCCTCCACTTT. This encodes CASSSTGDNSPLHF. The variable domain in full, with the rest retrieved from reference TRBV13 and TRBJ1-6, is AAGVIQSPRHLIKEKRETATLKCYPIPRHDTVYWYQQGPGQDPQFLISFYEKMQSDKGSIPDRFSAQQFSDYHSELNMSSLELGDSALYFCASSSTGDNSPLHFGNGTRLTVT.

The chain joins TRBV7-9 to TRBJ2-4; 10 positions agree with TRBD2. The germline V gene encodes CDR1 SEHNR and CDR2 FQNEAQ (reference sequence). This CDR3 region has 17 residues. V lost 6 bases, J lost 1 base, and 9 bases stayed unmatched. The CDR3 DNA follows: TGTGCCAGCAGACCAGGACTAGCGGAGGAGGCCAAAAACATTCAGTACTTC. Protein: CASRPGLAEEAKNIQYF.